Each of the 28 T cell receptor beta chains below was sequenced from the same sample in a study of beta chain features in type 1 diabetes. Since all of the isolated RNA was reverse transcribed, expressed TCRB transcripts were what got sequenced. TCRdb keeps only in-frame clones here, not all; method: immunoSEQ multiplex PCR. Here the sample spans some 900,000 clones, under 20% being singletons. Sample: naive CD4+ T cells from blood. The receptors derive from a woman between 18 and 29 years old in good health.

This clone was observed a handful of times. The chain joins TRBV6-1 to TRBJ2-1; perhaps D is TRBD1 or TRBD2 (5 bases each). The CDR3 sequence is 15 residues long. V was clipped by 7 bases and J by 6 bases, with 19 bases between them. Germline V gene lookup returns CDR1 MNHNS and CDR2 SASEGT. The chain's CDR3 is CASKRGELAINEQFF. The CDR3 DNA is TGTGCCAGCAAAAGGGGAGAATTAGCGATCAATGAGCAGTTCTTC.

The sample holds a few counts of this clone. J is TRBJ2-7 and V is TRBV7-2, with 8 bases that match TRBD1. The germline gives CDR1 SGHTA, CDR2 FQGNSA. This CDR3 has 16 residues. V gave up 5 bases and J gave up 1 base; unmatched junction bases: 10. The CDR3 reads CASSRETRTGSYEQYF. The CDR3 DNA is TGTGCCAGCAGCCGAGAAACGAGGACAGGGTCCTACGAGCAGTACTTC. Using reference TRBV7-2 and TRBJ2-7 for the parts outside the CDR3, the full variable domain is GAGVSQSPSNKVTEKGKDVELRCDPISGHTALYWYRQSLGQGLEFLIYFQGNSAPDKSGLPSDRFSAERTGGSVSTLTIQRTQQEDSAVYLCASSRETRTGSYEQYFGPGTRLTVT.

A single count supports this clone. The chain carries TRBV5-1 and TRBJ2-3; no clear D gene. The CDR3 is 14 amino acids. Germline V lookup: CDR1 SGHRS, CDR2 YFSETQ. The ends were cut back, 1 base at V and 2 bases at J, with 8 bases in the middle. Here the CDR3 DNA reads TGCGCCAGCAGCTTGAGCAGTCCCACAGATACGCAGTATTTT. This gives the protein CASSLSSPTDTQYF.

The rearrangement links TRBV7-8 to TRBJ2-5, with 9 nucleotides matching TRBD1. Germline lookup yields CDR1 SGHVS and CDR2 FQNEAQ. Losses at the gene ends were 0 bases for V and 4 bases for J; bases not matched to a gene: 9. CDR3 size: 17 residues. CDR3 nucleotides: TGTGCCAGCAGCTTAGCCCGAAGCGGACAGGGGCGAGAGACCCAGTACTTC. Residues: CASSLARSGQGRETQYF.

This chain uses TRBV18 with TRBJ2-1; 12 nucleotides line up with TRBD2. The CDR3 has 15 amino acids. V lost 3 bases to trimming and J lost 8 bases; unmatched junction nucleotides: 5. In germline, CDR1 is KGHSH, CDR2 LQKENI. CDR3 loop: CASSPGTSGWYEQFF. CDR3 coding DNA: TGTGCCAGCTCACCCGGGACTAGCGGGTGGTATGAGCAGTTCTTC.

The chain uses TRBV9 and TRBJ2-2; D may be TRBD1 or TRBD2 (7 bases each). V lost 4 bases to trimming and J lost 0 bases, with 16 bases between them. Germline lookup yields CDR1 SGDLS and CDR2 YYNGEE. The length of the CDR3 is 17 residues. The CDR3, as DNA: TGTGCCAGCAGCCGGCAGGGGGGGCGGCCGAACACCGGGGAGCTGTTTTTT. Protein product: CASSRQGGRPNTGELFF.

This chain uses TRBV5-4 with TRBJ2-3; 14 nucleotides agree with TRBD2. The CDR3 consists of 16 residues. The trim removed 0 bases at V and 7 bases at J, leaving 4 bases unmatched. CDR1 SGHNT and CDR2 YYREEE come from the germline V gene (reference sequence). For the CDR3, the DNA is TGTGCCAGCAGCTTGGCCGGGACTAGCGGGAGATATACGCAGTATTTT. Its translation is CASSLAGTSGRYTQYF.

This clone was counted only a few times. The V call is TRBV7-3, the J call TRBJ2-2; 11 bases are shared with TRBD2. This CDR3 comprises 16 residues. Germline lookup yields CDR1 SGHTA and CDR2 FQGTGA. J gave up 7 bases and V 3 bases, and 7 bases lay outside the gene matches. DNA for the CDR3: TGTGCCAGCAGCTTCATAGCGGGAGGGCCTATCGGGGAGCTGTTTTTT. Translation: CASSFIAGGPIGELFF.

The chain combines TRBV18 with TRBJ2-7; D not resolved. Between the trimmed V and J ends, which lost 3 bases and 3 bases, there was a span of 21 bases. The CDR3 is 17 amino acids. CDR1 and CDR2 from the germline V gene are KGHSH and LQKENI. DNA of the CDR3: TGTGCCAGCTCACCTAACCGCCTCCGGCAGGATCTCTACGAGCAGTACTTC. Its translation is CASSPNRLRQDLYEQYF.

J is TRBJ2-5 and V is TRBV27, with 10 bases matching TRBD2. The CDR3 length is 16 residues. With V trimmed by 6 bases and J by 1 base, 8 bases remained unmatched. Germline V CDR1 and CDR2: MNHEY, SMNVEV (reference sequence). The CDR3 DNA reads TGTGCCAGCAGCCCCCGAGCGGGAGGGTTCCAAGAGACCCAGTACTTC. Its translation is CASSPRAGGFQETQYF.

This sequence joins TRBV2 and TRBJ1-5; D might be TRBD1 (5 bases). V lost 2 bases to trimming and J lost 7 bases, with 15 bases between them. CDR1 and CDR2 (germline): SNHLY, FYNNEI. This CDR3 spans 15 amino acids. The CDR3 nucleotides read TGTGCCAGCAGTGAATATCTAGGGGTGGTCCAGCCCCAGCATTTT. This translates into CASSEYLGVVQPQHF.

This clone was counted only a few times. The V gene is TRBV7-9, the J gene TRBJ1-5, with a weak D call TRBD1 (5 bases). Germline CDR1 and CDR2: SEHNR and FQNEAQ (reference sequence). The CDR3 extends over 12 amino acids. Trimming removed 3 bases from V and 9 bases from J, with 9 bases in between. The CDR3 here is CASSFGRGPQHF. CDR3 DNA: TGTGCCAGCAGCTTCGGGAGGGGGCCCCAGCATTTT.

This clone occurred once. V and J are TRBV5-1 and TRBJ1-6; D unresolved. Per the germline V gene, CDR1 is SGHRS and CDR2 is YFSETQ. The CDR3 is 15 amino acids. V was cut by 4 bases and J by 7 bases, with 15 bases left in between. CDR3 sequence (DNA): TGCGCCAGCAGCCGATCTCAGACGGGAAATTCACCCCTCCACTTT. Its translation is CASSRSQTGNSPLHF.

This clone was picked up a small number of times. The J gene is TRBJ2-7, the V gene TRBV10-3; no reliable D call. Germline CDR1 reads ENHRY; CDR2 reads SYGVKD. V was trimmed by 6 bases and J by 5 bases, leaving 8 bases between them. This CDR3 spans 11 amino acids. DNA for the CDR3: TGTGCCATCAGGAACTACGACGAGCAGTACTTC. This sequence encodes CAIRNYDEQYF.

This clone has more than one count but fewer than ten. The chain recombines TRBV4-2 with TRBJ2-2; D possibly corresponds to TRBD2 (5 bases). With 1 base removed from V and 3 bases from J, the gap between germline ends came to 12 bases. The germline CDR1 and CDR2 sequences are LGHNA and YNFKEQ. The CDR3 is 16 residues long. CDR3 DNA: TGTGCCAGCAGCCAAGGGACTCGATCCCACACCGGGGAGCTGTTTTTT. It specifies CASSQGTRSHTGELFF.

This clone was detected a few times. The J gene is TRBJ1-2, the V gene TRBV6-1, with D perhaps TRBD1 (5 bases). The germline CDR1 and CDR2 sequences are MNHNS and SASEGT. Trimming removed 5 bases from V and 7 bases from J, with 14 bases in between. This CDR3 spans 13 amino acids. The CDR3 region has the DNA TGTGCCAGCAGTCCAAGGGGCACAGGTGGCTACACCTTC. Protein sequence: CASSPRGTGGYTF.

In its sample, this clone was seen a few times. The gene calls are TRBV4-3 and TRBJ2-7; TRBD1 agrees at 8 bases. The CDR3 consists of 15 residues. Per germline, CDR1 LGHNA and CDR2 YSLEER. Losses at the gene ends were 0 bases for V and 3 bases for J; bases not matched to a gene: 4. The CDR3 DNA reads as TGCGCCAGCAGCCAAGAAACAGGGGGTTTCTACGAGCAGTACTTC. Translating gives CASSQETGGFYEQYF.

The rearrangement joins TRBV5-6 to TRBJ1-1; D is possibly TRBD1 (6 bases). V was trimmed by 6 bases and J by 1 base, leaving 19 bases between them. CDR3 length: 16 residues. Germline loops: CDR1 SGHDT, CDR2 YYEEEE. The CDR3 spells CASTPSMRGRNTEAFF. The DNA for the CDR3 is TGTGCCAGCACCCCGTCCATGAGGGGGAGGAACACTGAAGCTTTCTTT.

The rearrangement uses TRBV7-8 and TRBJ2-1; D is perhaps TRBD2 (6 bases). Per germline, CDR1 SGHVS and CDR2 FQNEAQ. This CDR3 region has 17 residues. The V end was cut by 1 base, the J end by 1 base, with 14 bases between. The CDR3 reads CASSLGYSGASYNEQFF. The DNA of the CDR3 is TGTGCCAGCAGCTTAGGATACTCGGGAGCGTCCTACAATGAGCAGTTCTTC.

In regard to this clone: This sample also contains other DNA sequences that code for the same CDR3. The chain has TRBV7-3 and TRBJ2-3; D is unresolved. The CDR3 covers 14 residues. Germline V CDR1 and CDR2: SGHTA, FQGTGA. V was clipped by 2 bases and J by 0 bases, with 6 bases between them. The CDR3 nucleotides read TGTGCCAGCAGCTTAGACTCCAGCACAGATACGCAGTATTTT. Amino acids: CASSLDSSTDTQYF.

The chain uses TRBV29-1 and TRBJ2-7; D gene ambiguous. V was trimmed by 7 bases and J by 0 bases, leaving 10 bases between them. Germline lookup yields CDR1 SQVTM and CDR2 ANQGSEA. This CDR3 contains 12 residues. The CDR3 loop is CSASKSSYEQYF. The CDR3 DNA reads as TGCAGCGCTTCAAAGAGCTCCTACGAGCAGTACTTC.

The count of this clone is one. This chain joins TRBV5-1 and TRBJ2-1; tentatively, D is TRBD2 (6 bases). The germline V gene has CDR1 SGHRS and CDR2 YFSETQ. The CDR3 length is 15 residues. V was shortened by 0 bases and J by 2 bases, with 9 bases between the two germline ends. CDR3 sequence: CASSLDGGPYNEQFF. The CDR3 DNA reads as TGCGCCAGCAGCTTGGACGGGGGTCCCTACAATGAGCAGTTCTTC.

V usage is TRBV19 and J usage is TRBJ1-1, with a possible D match to TRBD1 (5 bases). The V gene's germline CDR1 is LNHDA and CDR2 SQIVND (reference sequence). Trimming left V 3 bases short and J 3 bases short, with 14 bases between. The CDR3 totals 15 residues. CDR3 bases: TGTGCCAGTAGTATCGCGGGGGGGACCGACACTGAAGCTTTCTTT. Its protein is CASSIAGGTDTEAFF.

V is TRBV5-1 and J is TRBJ2-2, with 7 bases lining up with TRBD1. The germline V gene encodes CDR1 SGHRS and CDR2 YFSETQ. The CDR3 has 15 amino acids. J gave up 4 bases and V 7 bases, and 10 bases lay outside the gene matches. CDR3 sequence: CASQRGQTGTGELFF. The CDR3 region has the DNA TGCGCCAGCCAAAGGGGGCAGACGGGCACCGGGGAGCTGTTTTTT.

The V call is TRBV21-1, the J call TRBJ2-4; the D call of TRBD1 is as the table states it, not checked on the DNA. TRBV21-1 is marked as a pseudogene. The CDR3 covers 20 residues. CDR3 protein: CASSNSEDRSSKLAKNIQYF. The CDR3 DNA follows: TGTGCCAGCAGCAATAGTGAGGACAGGAGCTCAAAACTAGCCAAAAACATTCAGTACTTC.

In this sample, this clone turned up a few times. The rearrangement links TRBV25-1 to TRBJ1-5, with D possibly being TRBD1 (5 bases). Germline-derived CDR1 and CDR2 are MGHDK and SYGVNS. This CDR3 has 14 residues. Trimming removed 3 bases at V and 4 bases at J, with 10 bases between. CDR3 sequence: CASSDQGANQPQHF. In nucleotides, the CDR3 is TGTGCCAGCAGTGACCAGGGAGCGAATCAGCCCCAGCATTTT.

The chain couples TRBV6-1 to TRBJ2-7; maybe TRBD1 (6 bases). Germline V lookup: CDR1 MNHNS, CDR2 SASEGT. The CDR3 totals 13 residues. The germline V and J ends were trimmed by 6 bases and 0 bases, with 9 bases remaining between them. The CDR3, as DNA: TGTGCCAGCAGGCAGACAGGCTCCTACGAGCAGTACTTC. It encodes CASRQTGSYEQYF.

V usage is TRBV6-5 and J usage is TRBJ2-3, with no clear D. Germline CDR1 and CDR2: MNHEY and SVGAGI. This CDR3 has 13 amino acids. Trimming stripped 2 bases from V and 5 bases from J, with 8 bases between. The CDR3 DNA is TGTGCCAGCAGTTACCCTCTGAGAGATACGCAGTATTTT. Amino acid sequence: CASSYPLRDTQYF.